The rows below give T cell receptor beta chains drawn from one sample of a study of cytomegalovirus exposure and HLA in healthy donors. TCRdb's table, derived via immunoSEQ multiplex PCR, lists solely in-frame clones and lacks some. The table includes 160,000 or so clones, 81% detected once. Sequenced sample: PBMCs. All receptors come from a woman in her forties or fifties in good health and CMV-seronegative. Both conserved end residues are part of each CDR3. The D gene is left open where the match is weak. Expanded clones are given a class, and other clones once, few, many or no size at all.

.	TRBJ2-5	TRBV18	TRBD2	TGTGCCAGCTCACCCCCCGGGACTAAAGGGGAGACCCAGTACTTC	CASSPPGTKGETQYF
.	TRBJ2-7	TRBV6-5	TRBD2	TGTGCCAGCAGTCAACCGCGGGGGGGCTCCTACGAGCAGTACTTC	CASSQPRGGSYEQYF
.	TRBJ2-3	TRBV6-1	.	TGTGCCATTGCGCCAGTTCTAGCTCTTACGCAGTATTTT	CAIAPVLALTQYF
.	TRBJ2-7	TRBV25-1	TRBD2	TGTGCCAGCAGTGAATTCGCGGGAGGTTCTGTAGTCGAGCAGTACTTC	CASSEFAGGSVVEQYF
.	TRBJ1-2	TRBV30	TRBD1	TGTGCCTGGAGTGCACAGGCGACAGGGGGAAACTATGGCTACACCTTC	CAWSAQATGGNYGYTF
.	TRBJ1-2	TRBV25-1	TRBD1	TGTGCCAGCAGGGAGGGACAGTACTATGGCTACACCTTC	CASREGQYYGYTF
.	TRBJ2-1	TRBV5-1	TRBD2	TGCGCCAGCAGCTTGAGTGCGGGGGTCCACAATGAGCAGTTCTTC	CASSLSAGVHNEQFF
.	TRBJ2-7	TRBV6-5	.	TGTGCCAGCAGTTTTGTTAACGAGCAGTACTTC	CASSFVNEQYF
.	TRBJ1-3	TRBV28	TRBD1	TGTGCCAGCAGGCCTACAGGGGACTCTGGAAACACCATATATTTT	CASRPTGDSGNTIYF
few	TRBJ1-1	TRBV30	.	TGTGCCTGGAGTGGGGGACACGGTGGGGCTGAAGCTTTCTTT	CAWSGGHGGAEAFF
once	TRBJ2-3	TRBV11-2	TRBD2	TGTGCCAGCAGCTTACCCCGACTAGCGGGGTCAGATACGCAGTATTTT	CASSLPRLAGSDTQYF
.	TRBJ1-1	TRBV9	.	TGTGCCAGCAGCGCAGCCTCAGGGGAAGCTTTCTTT	CASSAASGEAFF
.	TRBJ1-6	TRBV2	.	TGTGCCAGCAGTAACACACCCAATTCACCCCTCCACTTT	CASSNTPNSPLHF
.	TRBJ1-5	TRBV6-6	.	TGTGCCAGCAGTGACCCGGGGAACCAGCCCCAGCATTTT	CASSDPGNQPQHF
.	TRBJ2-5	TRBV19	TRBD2	TGTGCCAGTAGTATTGGTGGTCTAGCGGGGGGTGAGACCCAGTACTTC	CASSIGGLAGGETQYF
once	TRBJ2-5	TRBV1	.	TGCACCAGCGGCGGACAGGGTGAGTTGGAGACCCAGTACTTC	CTSGGQGELETQYF
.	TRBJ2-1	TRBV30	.	TGTGCCTGGAGTGTTTACAGGGACAATGAGCAGTTCTTC	CAWSVYRDNEQFF
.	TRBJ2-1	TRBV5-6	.	TGTGCCAGCAGCTTGGTCCCGTCAGTACACTACAATGAGCAGTTCTTC	CASSLVPSVHYNEQFF
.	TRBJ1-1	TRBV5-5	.	TGTGCCAGCAGCTTGGGGGACATTAACACTGAAGCTTTCTTT	CASSLGDINTEAFF
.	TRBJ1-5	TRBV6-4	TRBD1	TGTGCCAGCAGTGACTCCGAGGGGGCAGGGCAGCCCCAGCATTTT	CASSDSEGAGQPQHF
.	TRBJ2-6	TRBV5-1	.	TGCGCCAGCAGCTTGGAGGTTCAAGGGGCACCTGGGGCCAACGTCCTGACTTTC	CASSLEVQGAPGANVLTF
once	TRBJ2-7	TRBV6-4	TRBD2	TGTGCCAGCAGTACACTAGCGGGAGGGGAATCCTACGAGCAGTACTTC	CASSTLAGGESYEQYF
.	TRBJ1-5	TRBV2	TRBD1	TGTGCCAGCCGGGACAGGGGTAATCAGCCCCAGCATTTT	CASRDRGNQPQHF
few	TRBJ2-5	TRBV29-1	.	TGCAGCTCACGGAGCCCGCAAGAGACCCAGTACTTC	CSSRSPQETQYF
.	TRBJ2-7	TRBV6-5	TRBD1	TGTGCCAGCAGTTACTCCGGGACAGGGATTTACGAGCAGTACTTC	CASSYSGTGIYEQYF
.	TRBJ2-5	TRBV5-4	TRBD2	TGTGCCAGCAGGGAAGCGGGAGGGCCGGGGGGGGAGACCCAGTACTTC	CASREAGGPGGETQYF
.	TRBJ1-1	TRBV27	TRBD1	TGTGCCAGCAGACGGACAGGGCGGGACACTGAAGCTTTCTTT	CASRRTGRDTEAFF
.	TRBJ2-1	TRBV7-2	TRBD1	TGTGCCAGCAGCTCCGACAGGGATCCGTTCTTC	CASSSDRDPFF
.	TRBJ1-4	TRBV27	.	TGTGCCAGCAGTTTATCGGGGAAGGGGGAAAAACTGTTTTTT	CASSLSGKGEKLFF
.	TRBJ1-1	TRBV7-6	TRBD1	TGTGCCAGCAGCGCCGTACAGGGGGCCGCTGAAGCTTTCTTT	CASSAVQGAAEAFF
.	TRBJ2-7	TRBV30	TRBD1	TGTGCCTGGAGTGGAGAGGGACAGATCACCTACGAGCAGTACTTC	CAWSGEGQITYEQYF
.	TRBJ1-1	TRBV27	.	TGTGCCAGCAGTCCTATCTCCCTAGGGGGCACTGAAGCTTTCTTT	CASSPISLGGTEAFF
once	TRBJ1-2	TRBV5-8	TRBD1	TGTGCCAGCAGCTACCCAGGAAGGGGGCCCAGGTCCCGCTACACCTTC	CASSYPGRGPRSRYTF
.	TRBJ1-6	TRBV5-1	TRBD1	TGCGCCAACAGCGGTGGGGACAGGGTTGTTTCACCCCTCCACTTT	CANSGGDRVVSPLHF
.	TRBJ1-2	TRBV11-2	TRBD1	TGTGCCAGCAGCAGGCGAGGGGGCACGGGCGGAATTGGCTACACCTTC	CASSRRGGTGGIGYTF
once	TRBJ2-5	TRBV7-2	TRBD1	TGTGCCAGCAGCAGAAGGCGGACAGGGAAGGAGACCCAGTACTTC	CASSRRRTGKETQYF
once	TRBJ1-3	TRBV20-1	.	TGCAGTGCTAGACACCAGGACACCATATATTTT	CSARHQDTIYF
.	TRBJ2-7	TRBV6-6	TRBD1	TGTGCCAGCAGGGGGACAGGGGTAACCTACGAGCAGTACTTC	CASRGTGVTYEQYF
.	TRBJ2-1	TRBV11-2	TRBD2	TGTGCCAGCAGCTTGACTCTAGCGGATACCAATGAGCAGTTCTTC	CASSLTLADTNEQFF
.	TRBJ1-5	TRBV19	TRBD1	TGTGCCAGTAAGGCAGGGGGCAAAGTAAATCAGCCCCAGCATTTT	CASKAGGKVNQPQHF
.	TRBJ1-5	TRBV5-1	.	TGCGCCAGCAGCTCCGGACAAAATCAGCCCCAGCATTTT	CASSSGQNQPQHF
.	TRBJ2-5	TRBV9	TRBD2	TGTGCCAGCAGCGTAGTTGGGACTAGTCAGGAGACCCAGTACTTC	CASSVVGTSQETQYF
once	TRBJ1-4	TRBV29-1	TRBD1	TGCAGCGTTTACGACAGGGGACTTGCCAATGAAAAACTGTTTTTT	CSVYDRGLANEKLFF
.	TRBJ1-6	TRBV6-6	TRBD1	TGTGCCAGCAGCCTGGGACAGAATAATTCACCCCTCCACTTT	CASSLGQNNSPLHF
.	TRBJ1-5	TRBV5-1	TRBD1	TGCGCCAGCAGCTACCCGCCCCCGGGACAGGGAAATAGCAATCAGCCCCAGCATTTT	CASSYPPPGQGNSNQPQHF
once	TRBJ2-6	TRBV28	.	TGTGCCAGCAGTTTGAGTGGTTACGGGGCCAACGTCCTGACTTTC	CASSLSGYGANVLTF
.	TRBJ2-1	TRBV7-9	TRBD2	TGTGCCAGCAGCTTAGGGGCCGGGGGGAGTGATGAGCAGTTCTTC	CASSLGAGGSDEQFF
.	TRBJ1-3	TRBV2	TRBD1	TGTGCCAGCAGTTTGAGGGGGCAGGTGACTGGAAACACCATATATTTT	CASSLRGQVTGNTIYF